Listed below are T cell receptor beta chains from one sample, sequenced in a study of blood T cell repertoires in COVID-19. Sequenced by immunoSEQ multiplex PCR; TCRdb stores in-frame clones only, minus some. The sample has under 150,000 clones; 88% are singletons. Sample: peripheral blood. All receptors derive from a woman in her 70s who had recovered from COVID-19. Each CDR3 is given with its conserved first and last residue. The D gene is left open where the match is weak. Clone size is not always given. Where it is, it says once, few, many or a class for expanded clones.

d_call: TRBD1; cdr3_length: 15; j_call: TRBJ1-6; clone_size: .; v_call: TRBV30; cdr3_aa: CAWCSTGFYNSPLHF; cdr3_nt: TGTGCCTGGTGCTCGACAGGGTTCTATAATTCACCCCTCCACTTT
d_call: TRBD1; cdr3_length: 14; j_call: TRBJ1-1; clone_size: .; v_call: TRBV5-1; cdr3_aa: CASSLGDRGFQAFF; cdr3_nt: TGCGCCAGCAGCTTGGGGGACAGGGGGTTTCAAGCTTTCTTT
d_call: TRBD1; cdr3_length: 14; j_call: TRBJ2-5; clone_size: .; v_call: TRBV2; cdr3_aa: CASSPTGRQETQYF; cdr3_nt: TGTGCCAGCAGTCCGACAGGGCGCCAAGAGACCCAGTACTTC
d_call: TRBD1; cdr3_length: 14; j_call: TRBJ1-1; clone_size: .; v_call: TRBV7-9; cdr3_aa: CASSSQGGNTEAFF; cdr3_nt: TGTGCCAGCAGCTCCCAGGGGGGGAACACTGAAGCTTTCTTT
d_call: .; cdr3_length: 15; j_call: TRBJ1-1; clone_size: .; v_call: TRBV7-9; cdr3_aa: CASSLGLGGRTEAFF; cdr3_nt: TGTGCCAGCAGCTTAGGTCTAGGAGGACGCACTGAAGCTTTCTTT
d_call: TRBD1; cdr3_length: 15; j_call: TRBJ1-5; clone_size: .; v_call: TRBV2; cdr3_aa: CASSVGRGDNQPQHF; cdr3_nt: TGTGCCAGCAGTGTAGGCAGGGGGGACAATCAGCCCCAGCATTTT
d_call: .; cdr3_length: 15; j_call: TRBJ1-2; clone_size: .; v_call: TRBV29-1; cdr3_aa: CSVEGSSTGNYGYTF; cdr3_nt: TGCAGCGTTGAAGGATCCAGTACGGGTAACTATGGCTACACCTTC
d_call: TRBD2; cdr3_length: 20; j_call: TRBJ2-1; clone_size: .; v_call: TRBV2; cdr3_aa: CASRVTSGRERFRSYNEQFF; cdr3_nt: TGTGCCAGCAGGGTGACTAGCGGGAGAGAGAGGTTTAGGAGCTACAATGAGCAGTTCTTC
d_call: .; cdr3_length: 12; j_call: TRBJ2-3; clone_size: .; v_call: TRBV7-9; cdr3_aa: CASSFGPDTQYF; cdr3_nt: TGTGCCAGCAGCTTTGGCCCTGATACGCAGTATTTT
d_call: TRBD1; cdr3_length: 15; j_call: TRBJ2-7; clone_size: .; v_call: TRBV10-3; cdr3_aa: CASSNRDRELYEQYF; cdr3_nt: TGTGCCTCATCGAACCGGGACAGGGAACTTTACGAGCAGTACTTC
d_call: .; cdr3_length: 13; j_call: TRBJ2-7; clone_size: .; v_call: TRBV7-3; cdr3_aa: CASSSQSGREQYF; cdr3_nt: TGTGCCAGCAGCTCCCAGAGCGGTCGCGAGCAGTACTTC
d_call: .; cdr3_length: 12; j_call: TRBJ1-1; clone_size: .; v_call: TRBV2; cdr3_aa: CASSLTATEAFF; cdr3_nt: TGTGCCAGCAGTCTTACAGCCACTGAAGCTTTCTTT
d_call: .; cdr3_length: 12; j_call: TRBJ1-2; clone_size: few; v_call: TRBV30; cdr3_aa: CAWSAARYGYTF; cdr3_nt: TGTGCCTGGAGTGCAGCGCGCTATGGCTACACCTTC
d_call: .; cdr3_length: 14; j_call: TRBJ1-4; clone_size: .; v_call: TRBV18; cdr3_aa: CASSRDPRGEKLFF; cdr3_nt: TGTGCCAGCTCACGAGATCCCAGGGGTGAAAAACTGTTTTTT
d_call: TRBD1; cdr3_length: 14; j_call: TRBJ1-6; clone_size: once; v_call: TRBV7-9; cdr3_aa: CASSLGQGWSPLHF; cdr3_nt: TGTGCCAGCAGCCTCGGACAGGGTTGGTCACCCCTCCACTTT
d_call: .; cdr3_length: 12; j_call: TRBJ2-1; clone_size: .; v_call: TRBV30; cdr3_aa: CAWTLGGTEQFF; cdr3_nt: TGTGCCTGGACCTTAGGTGGGACAGAGCAGTTCTTC
d_call: TRBD1; cdr3_length: 16; j_call: TRBJ1-5; clone_size: .; v_call: TRBV6-6; cdr3_aa: CASSYPKGASNQPQHF; cdr3_nt: TGTGCCAGCAGTTACCCCAAGGGGGCTAGCAATCAGCCCCAGCATTTT
d_call: TRBD1; cdr3_length: 14; j_call: TRBJ1-2; clone_size: .; v_call: TRBV5-4; cdr3_aa: CASSFDRGNYGYTF; cdr3_nt: TGTGCCAGCAGCTTTGACAGGGGTAACTATGGCTACACCTTC
d_call: .; cdr3_length: 13; j_call: TRBJ1-6; clone_size: .; v_call: TRBV30; cdr3_aa: CAWSGDSNSPLHF; cdr3_nt: TGTGCCTGGAGCGGGGACTCGAATTCACCCCTCCACTTT
d_call: TRBD1; cdr3_length: 13; j_call: TRBJ2-3; clone_size: .; v_call: TRBV30; cdr3_aa: CAWSSTGSDTQYF; cdr3_nt: TGTGCCTGGAGTTCGACAGGGTCAGATACGCAGTATTTT
d_call: .; cdr3_length: 16; j_call: TRBJ1-2; clone_size: .; v_call: TRBV18; cdr3_aa: CASSRTNPEAPYGYTF; cdr3_nt: TGTGCCAGCTCACGCACTAATCCCGAGGCTCCCTATGGCTACACCTTC
d_call: TRBD1; cdr3_length: 14; j_call: TRBJ2-7; clone_size: .; v_call: TRBV5-1; cdr3_aa: CASSQTGTPYEQYF; cdr3_nt: TGCGCCAGCAGCCAGACAGGGACCCCCTACGAGCAGTACTTC